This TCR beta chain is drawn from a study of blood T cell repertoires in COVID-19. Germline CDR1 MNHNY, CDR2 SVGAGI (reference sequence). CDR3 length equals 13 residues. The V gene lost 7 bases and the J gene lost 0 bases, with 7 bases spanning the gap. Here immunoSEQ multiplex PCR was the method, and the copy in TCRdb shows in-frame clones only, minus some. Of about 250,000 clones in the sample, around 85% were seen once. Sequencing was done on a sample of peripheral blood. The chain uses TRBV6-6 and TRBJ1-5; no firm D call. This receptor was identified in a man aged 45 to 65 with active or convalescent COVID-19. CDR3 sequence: CASTLNSNQPQHF. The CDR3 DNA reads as TGTGCCAGCACACTGAATAGCAATCAGCCCCAGCATTTT.